The clone carrying this TCR beta chain has only a few counts. TCRdb keeps only in-frame clones here, not all; method: immunoSEQ multiplex PCR. Of roughly 250,000 clones listed, 80% to 90% are singletons. This record comes from a study of blood T cell repertoires in COVID-19. As for the study in general: PBMCs, B-cell-depleted T cells, or T cells provided the cDNA or gDNA that made up the material.

With 5 bases clipped from V and 4 bases from J, the junction kept 11 bases outside the gene matches. The germline gives CDR1 SGHRS, CDR2 YFSETQ. The CDR3 is 15 residues long. Exposed enrollees had met someone with a PCR-confirmed or clinician-diagnosed COVID-19 case at some point within the 2 weeks before study entry. The sequencing sample was made of PBMCs or T cells enriched from blood (not recorded which). This rearrangement joins TRBV5-1 to TRBJ2-5; 7 bases are shared with TRBD1. This sequence was found in a woman in her forties who had been exposed to COVID-19. Here the CDR3 reads CASRKGGPVGETQYF. Written as DNA, the CDR3 is TGCGCCAGCAGGAAAGGGGGCCCAGTGGGAGAGACCCAGTACTTC.